The clone carrying this TCR beta chain is a singleton in its sample. After removal of 6 bases from V and 3 bases from J, the junction contained 3 bases not matched to a gene. Per the germline V gene, CDR1 is LNHDA and CDR2 is SQIVND (reference sequence). The CDR3 contains 13 residues. These data are taken from a study of T cell responses to AZD1222 COVID-19 vaccine. Profiling relied on immunoSEQ multiplex PCR, and the TCRdb table lists in-frame clones only, not all of them. Of 110,000 to 150,000 clones in the sample, roughly 91% were seen once. This material consisted of peripheral blood, taken 28 days after the second AZD1222 dose. The chain uses TRBV19 and TRBJ2-5; 8 bases map to TRBD2. This sequence originates from an adult who received the AZD1222 COVID-19 vaccine. This CDR3 reads CASSGRVKETQYF. The CDR3 DNA reads TGTGCCAGTAGCGGGAGGGTAAAAGAGACCCAGTACTTC.